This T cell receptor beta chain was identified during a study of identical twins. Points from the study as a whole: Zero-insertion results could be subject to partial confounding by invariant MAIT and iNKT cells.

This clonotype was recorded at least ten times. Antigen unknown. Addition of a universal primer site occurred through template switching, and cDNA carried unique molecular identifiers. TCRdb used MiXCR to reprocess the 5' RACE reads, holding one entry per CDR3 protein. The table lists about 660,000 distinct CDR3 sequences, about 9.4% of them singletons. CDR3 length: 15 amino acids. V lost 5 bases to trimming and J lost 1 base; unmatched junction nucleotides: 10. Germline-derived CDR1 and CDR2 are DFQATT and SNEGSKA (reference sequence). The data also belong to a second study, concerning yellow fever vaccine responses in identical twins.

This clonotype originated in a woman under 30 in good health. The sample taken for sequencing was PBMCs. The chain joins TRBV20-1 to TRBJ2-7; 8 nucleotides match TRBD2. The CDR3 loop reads CSAQVSGLGSYEQYF. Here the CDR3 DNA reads TGCAGTGCTCAAGTGTCGGGACTAGGATCCTACGAGCAGTACTTC.